This T cell receptor (beta chain) was found in a study of control samples from healthy donors and cancer patients (dated by TCRdb to between 2020 and 2021). Note on this clone: There is no known antigen for this receptor. No qualities accompany the bases; no much larger clone lies one base away.

To prepare the library, the immunoSEQ multiplex PCR assay was applied. TCRdb re-hosts the immuneACCESS table, in-frame sequences only. Its copies lack some clones; in the studies checked, an unresolved V gene accounts for under half of them, and the cause for the rest is not known. The sample contains about 160,000 clones, approximately 94% of them found a single time. The ten largest account for 11% to 15% of the sample. Trimming at the junction amounts to 7 bases on V and 2 bases on J, and the germline ends lie 14 bases apart. CDR1 MNHNY and CDR2 SVGAGI were looked up in the germline V gene (reference sequence). The CDR3 runs 14 amino acids, cysteine and phenylalanine included. CDR3 DNA only is kept here, 42 bases in frame from base 1.

The clonotype comes from a man aged 55 to 70 with colorectal cancer. The rearranged segments are TRBV6-6 and TRBJ1-1; D gene: possibly TRBD1, on 6 matching bases. Sequencing was carried out using PBMCs. The nucleotide sequence reads TGTGCCAGCAAGAGCGGGGGCCTAAACACTGAAGCTTTCTTT. Its translation reads: CASKSGGLNTEAFF.